Described below is a single T cell receptor beta chain sequence and its context. Its antigen is unknown. Specified time point: inflamed ileum from the surgical specimen. The entry originates in a study of T cell repertoires in ileal Crohn's disease. Study outcomes and limitations: Compared with CD4 T cells, sorted CD8 cells carried more expanded clones.

Generated by immunoSEQ multiplex PCR, the TCRdb table keeps only in-frame clones and is missing some. The sample yields roughly 8,600 clones, 85% seen once. The sequencing sample was made of ileal tissue. This sequence originates from an adult with Crohn's disease.

The CDR3 coding sequence is TGTGCCAGTAGTGTTACCAGGGGGGGGGAGACCCAGTACTTC. Its translation is CASSVTRGGETQYF. The chain joins TRBV19 to TRBJ2-5; D possibly uses TRBD1 or TRBD2 (7 bases each). CDR1 LNHDA and CDR2 SQIVND come from the germline V gene (reference sequence). CDR3 length: 14 residues. The V gene lost 5 bases and the J gene lost 5 bases, with 15 bases spanning the gap.